This T cell receptor (beta chain) was sequenced in a study of PD-1 blockade in classical Hodgkin lymphoma. Only in-frame clones appear in the TCRdb table, and some are missing; sequencing was by immunoSEQ multiplex PCR. The sample records under 25,000 clones, 80% being singletons. CDR1 is SGDLS and CDR2 is YYNGEE in the germline V gene. V was shortened by 3 bases and J by 3 bases, with 8 bases between the two germline ends. The CDR3 sequence is 13 residues long. Every patient had relapsed following autologous stem cell transplantation, and cohorts differed in brentuximab vedotin exposure. The V and J genes are TRBV9 and TRBJ2-3; perhaps TRBD2 as D (5 bases). The receptor's source is a human donor with classical Hodgkin lymphoma. The sequenced sample was peripheral blood mononuclear cells (PBMCs), obtained before the second cycle of nivolumab. The CDR3 here is CASSGPGTDTQYF. The CDR3 DNA reads as TGTGCCAGCAGCGGTCCGGGGACAGATACGCAGTATTTT.